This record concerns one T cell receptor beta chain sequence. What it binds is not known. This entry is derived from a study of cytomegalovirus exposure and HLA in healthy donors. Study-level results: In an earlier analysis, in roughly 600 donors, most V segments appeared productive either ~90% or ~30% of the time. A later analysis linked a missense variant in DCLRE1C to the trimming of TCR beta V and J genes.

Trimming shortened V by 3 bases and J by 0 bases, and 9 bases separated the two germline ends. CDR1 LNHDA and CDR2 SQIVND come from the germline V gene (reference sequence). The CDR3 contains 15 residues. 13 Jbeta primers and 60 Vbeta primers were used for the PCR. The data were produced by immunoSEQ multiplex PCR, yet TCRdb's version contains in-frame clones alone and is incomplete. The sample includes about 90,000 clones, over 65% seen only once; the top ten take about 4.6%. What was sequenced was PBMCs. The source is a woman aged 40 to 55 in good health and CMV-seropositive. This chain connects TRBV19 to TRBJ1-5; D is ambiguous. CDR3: CASSMSQISNQPQHF. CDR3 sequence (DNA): TGTGCCAGTAGTATGTCCCAGATTAGCAATCAGCCCCAGCATTTT.